This TCR beta chain was identified during a study of OX40 agonist ivuxolimab in advanced cancers. General study findings and limits: Among T cells, CD8+ cells averaged more expanded clones than CD4+ cells. The investigators did not determine what antigen specificity the expanded peripheral T cells had.

Notes on this clone: The target antigen is unknown.

Losses at the gene ends were 6 bases for V and 6 bases for J; bases not matched to a gene: 8. The CDR3 runs 14 residues. CDR1 and CDR2 (germline): SNHLY, FYNNEI. Data came from immunoSEQ multiplex PCR; TCRdb stores just in-frame clones and leaves some out. This sample yields roughly 80,000 clones, of which approximately 86% are seen a single time; 1.5% to 2% belongs to the top ten. Patients were ruled out by autoimmune disease history or systemic immunosuppression. Peripheral blood came from all dose cohorts at three timepoints. Sequenced material: CD4+ or CD8+ T cells sorted from blood, taken in a trial of the OX40 agonist ivuxolimab. The clonotype was recovered from an adult with an advanced solid tumor such as melanoma, head and neck, liver or kidney cancer. The rearrangement links TRBV2 to TRBJ2-7; 10 positions match TRBD2. CDR3 in amino acids: CASRGTSVGVEQYF. CDR3 nucleotides: TGTGCCAGCAGAGGGACTAGCGTAGGGGTCGAGCAGTACTTC.